This T cell receptor (beta chain) was captured by sequencing in a study of shared clonotypes between healthy human individuals. Notes on the study in general: The study generally estimated greater richness for naive than memory subsets. Unshared clonotypes carried lower generation probabilities than those common to all four donors.

On this clone: Its antigen is not identified.

Germline V gives CDR1 LNHDA, CDR2 SQIVND (reference sequence). Trimming took off 5 bases at V and 6 bases at J, with 16 bases between the two ends. The CDR3 runs to 14 residues. Profiling relied on immunoSEQ multiplex PCR, and the TCRdb table lists in-frame clones only, not all of them. The table lists roughly 2.4 million clones, 90% to 96% of them singletons. Every donor was a Caucasian adult from Nashville, Tennessee. Negatively enriched CD4+ T cells were divided by CD45RA into naive and memory. The sample comprised naive CD4+ T cells sorted from blood. Subset: CD45RA+ positively selected. The TCR originated in a man in his late teens or twenties in good health. This chain uses TRBV19 with TRBJ1-1, with D hard to call. Here the CDR3 DNA reads TGTGCCAGTAGTGTGAGCAAACGTAATTCTGAAGCTTTCTTT. Amino acid sequence: CASSVSKRNSEAFF.